This T cell receptor beta chain was documented in a study of blood T cell repertoires in COVID-19 (dated by TCRdb to the early 2020s). Notes on the research overall: Collaborator samples came from the United States, Italy and Spain and covered acute and convalescent phases of COVID-19. Where available, HLA class I and class II types were taken from metadata supplied by the sample provider and were not determined by assay-based typing. Deeply sampled blood TCRbeta repertoires from subjects exposed to, actively infected with, or recovered from COVID-19 were included in the dataset. The repertoires were made available in a free public database intended to serve as a resource for research on the immune response to SARS-CoV-2. The prospective study material was composed of cDNA or gDNA derived from T cells, B-cell-depleted T cells, or PBMCs. The sample metadata nearly always contained a de-identified subject ID, COVID-19 status, age in years and sex. The samples were drawn from the first 160 participants of the ongoing ImmuneRACE study and from roughly 1,300 subjects provided by 6 global collaborators.

Overall study results and their limits: The quantity of clinical and demographic metadata differed by source and by participant and was supplied without curation.

In regard to this clone: It lacks a known antigen. Nothing much larger sits one base from this clone, and base qualities are not available.

Each collaborating institution followed its own protocols to collect whole blood in K2EDTA tubes. Collaborator samples were shipped for TCRbeta analysis as frozen whole blood, isolated PBMCs, or DNA extracted from either sample type. TCRbeta CDR3 regions were amplified from genomic DNA using the immunoSEQ Assay, a bias-controlled multiplex PCR. Regarding the original processing steps: Nucleated cell counts per sample were estimated from amplification of reference gene primers within the assay. To quantify the absolute abundance of each unique TCRbeta CDR3 rearrangement, sequence reads were collapsed and filtered. For each sample, productive Simpson clonality was calculated by taking the square root of Simpson's diversity index across productive rearrangements. Sourced from immuneACCESS, this table was stored by TCRdb with only in-frame sequences that have V and J called. A share of the clones is absent; for the studies checked, an unresolved V gene accounts for under half, and the remainder has no known explanation. V, J and clone size are taken as reported in that table, and D and trimming were inferred from the DNA itself. The sample records about 93,000 clones, 70% to 80% of which are singletons. Clones ranked in the top ten supply roughly 16% of the sample.

The CDR3 runs 13 residues from the cysteine to the phenylalanine. Of all the DNA, just the CDR3 is kept, 39 bases in frame from base 1. CDR1 and CDR2, looked up from the germline V gene (reference sequence), are LNHNV and YYDKDF. Trimming costs V 8 bases and J 11 bases, and their ends lie 20 bases apart. The chain is encoded by TRBV15 joined to TRBJ2-3, with no confidently assigned D gene. Sequenced: peripheral blood. The TCR sequence derives from a human donor in a cohort sampled during active COVID-19. The DNA is as follows: TGTGCCACCCAATTCTCCCCAATCGGTATGCAGTATTTT. It translates to CATQFSPIGMQYF.